Listed below are T cell receptor beta chains from one sample, sequenced in a study of early T cells in non-severe SARS-CoV-2 infection. TCRdb used MiXCR to reprocess the 5' RACE reads, holding one entry per CDR3 protein. Among about 26,000 distinct CDR3 sequences, just over 4% were seen once, and the ten largest hold roughly 6%. The specimen sequenced was whole blood. These receptors were obtained from an adult who was a healthcare worker with PCR-confirmed SARS-CoV-2 infection or an uninfected control (not recorded which). CDR3s include the opening cysteine and the closing phenylalanine or tryptophan. A D gene is named only where the DNA matches it firmly. Part of the rows lack a size; the others show once, few, many or a class for expanded clones.

D gene	V gene	clone size	J gene	CDR3 DNA	CDR3 protein
NA	TRBV25-1	many	TRBJ1-3	TGTGCCAGCAGGGGACCGGACTCTGGAAACACCATATATTTT	CASRGPDSGNTIYF
NA	TRBV4-1	many	TRBJ1-5	TGCGCCAGCAGCCAGGGGGCCATGAGCAATCAGCCCCAGCATTTT	CASSQGAMSNQPQHF
NA	TRBV11-2	many	TRBJ2-6	TGTGCCAGCAGCCGACAGAGCTCTGGGGCCAACGTCCTGACTTTC	CASSRQSSGANVLTF
TRBD1	TRBV24-1	NA	TRBJ2-3	TGTGCCACGACGACAGGGGATCGAGATACGCAGTATTTT	CATTTGDRDTQYF
NA	TRBV2	NA	TRBJ1-2	TGTGCCAGCAGTGAACCGTTCGGGACAAACTATGGCTACACCTTC	CASSEPFGTNYGYTF
TRBD1	TRBV24-1	few	TRBJ2-7	TGTGCCACCAGTGTCGGGAGACAGGGGTCCCGCTCCTACGAGCAGTACTTC	CATSVGRQGSRSYEQYF
TRBD1	TRBV30	few	TRBJ2-7	TGTGCCTGGGCCGGGACAGGGAACTACGAGCAGTACTTC	CAWAGTGNYEQYF
TRBD1	TRBV20-1	few	TRBJ1-1	TGCAGTGCCCCGCGACGGGACAGGGGGGACACTGAAGCTTTCTTT	CSAPRRDRGDTEAFF
TRBD1	TRBV10-3	many	TRBJ2-7	TGTGCCATCAGAGGACAGGGAAGGGACGAGCAGTACTTC	CAIRGQGRDEQYF
NA	TRBV6-2/TRBV6-3	NA	TRBJ2-7	TGTGCCAGCAGTTACTCGTTCCAGGGGAGTTCCTACGAGCAGTACTTC	CASSYSFQGSSYEQYF
TRBD2	TRBV4-2	many	TRBJ2-2	TGTGCCAGCAGCCAATCAGCGGGAGAGGCGGCCGGGGAGCTGTTTTTT	CASSQSAGEAAGELFF
TRBD2	TRBV7-2	NA	TRBJ2-5	TGTGCCAGCAGCCTAGCGGGAGCTCTGGAGACCCAGTACTTC	CASSLAGALETQYF
NA	TRBV9	NA	TRBJ1-5	TGTGCCAGCAGCCGAGGAGTTAGCAATCAGCCCCAGCATTTT	CASSRGVSNQPQHF
NA	TRBV2	few	TRBJ1-1	TGTGCCAGCAGTGGATCGGCTGAAGCTTTCTTT	CASSGSAEAFF
NA	TRBV20-1	many	TRBJ1-2	TGCAGTGCTAGGACGATGAAAGGTGACTATGGCTACACCTTC	CSARTMKGDYGYTF
NA	TRBV4-2	few	TRBJ2-1	TGTGCCAGCAGCCAAGATTCACGCTCAGACAATGAGCAGTTCTTC	CASSQDSRSDNEQFF
TRBD2	TRBV9	many	TRBJ2-2	TGTGCCAGCAGCTCACCGACGGGACTAGCGGACACCGGGGAGCTGTTTTTT	CASSSPTGLADTGELFF
NA	TRBV5-6	many	TRBJ2-3	TGTGCCAGCAGCTTGGGCCTCGACTGGGCGCAGTATTTT	CASSLGLDWAQYF
NA	TRBV2	NA	TRBJ1-2	TGTGCCAGCAGTGAATGGGCACGATCTGGCTACACCTTC	CASSEWARSGYTF
TRBD1	TRBV29-1	few	TRBJ1-2	TGCAGCGTATACCACAGGGGGGCAAACTATGGCTACACCTTC	CSVYHRGANYGYTF
NA	TRBV7-2	many	TRBJ1-1	TGTGCCAGCAGCTTACGAGACAGGCGTGAAGCTTTCTTT	CASSLRDRREAFF
NA	TRBV18	many	TRBJ2-4	TGTGCCAGCTCACCACCGGAGAAAGGAAACATTCAGTACTTC	CASSPPEKGNIQYF
NA	TRBV27	few	TRBJ1-2	TGTGCCAGCAGTTCCCTAGGACTGAGTCACTATGGCTACACCTTC	CASSSLGLSHYGYTF
TRBD1	TRBV19	few	TRBJ1-1	TGTGCCAGTAGTTCTCCCGGGACAGTCTTTACTGAAGCTTTCTTT	CASSSPGTVFTEAFF
NA	TRBV3-1	many	TRBJ2-7	TGTGCCAGCAGTGGTCGGGGCTCAACCTACGAGCAGTACTTC	CASSGRGSTYEQYF
NA	TRBV11-1	few	TRBJ2-5	TGTGCCAGCAGCCTGGGACGGCTGGGGGGACAAGAGACCCAGTACTTC	CASSLGRLGGQETQYF
TRBD2	TRBV12-5	few	TRBJ2-1	TGTGCTAGTGGTTTTGGGACTAGCGGGAATGGTGAGCAGTTCTTC	CASGFGTSGNGEQFF
NA	TRBV6-4	many	TRBJ1-2	TGTGCCAGCAGTGAGGAACAGGGAAGGGATGGCTACACCTTC	CASSEEQGRDGYTF
NA	TRBV11-2	many	TRBJ2-7	TGTGCCAGCAGCTTAATGGTCGAGCAGTACTTC	CASSLMVEQYF
NA	TRBV5-6	many	TRBJ2-6	TGTGCCAGCAGCTTGTGGGGGCTCGGGGCCAACGTCCTGACTTTC	CASSLWGLGANVLTF
NA	TRBV7-3	NA	TRBJ2-1	TGTGCCAGCAGCCCCCTAGGAGGGAGTACGAAAGGGTACAATGAGCAGTTCTTC	CASSPLGGSTKGYNEQFF
NA	TRBV29-1	many	TRBJ2-3	TGCAGCGTACTGAGGGACTTCACAGATACGCAGTATTTT	CSVLRDFTDTQYF
TRBD1	TRBV12-3/TRBV12-4	many	TRBJ2-1	TGTGCCAGCACCCTAACCGCCGGGACAGGGGGCAATGAGCAGTTCTTC	CASTLTAGTGGNEQFF
NA	TRBV7-2	NA	TRBJ2-4	TGTGCCAGCAGCCCGGTGGAGACAGCCAAAAACATTCAGTACTTC	CASSPVETAKNIQYF
NA	TRBV19	many	TRBJ1-2	TGTGCCAGTAGTACGCGGCAGTCTAAGGGTAGCTACACCTTC	CASSTRQSKGSYTF
NA	TRBV12-3/TRBV12-4	many	TRBJ1-2	TGTGCCAGCAGTTTCTCAGGGAGGGTTGGCTATGGCTACACCTTC	CASSFSGRVGYGYTF
NA	TRBV11-1	many	TRBJ2-7	TGTGCCAGCAGCCCATACATCCGGCCTGACGAGCAGTACTTC	CASSPYIRPDEQYF
NA	TRBV7-6	few	TRBJ2-7	TGTGCCAGCAGCTTAGGGCAGGGCCTCGAGCAGTACTTC	CASSLGQGLEQYF
TRBD1	TRBV7-9	many	TRBJ2-7	TGTGCCAGCAGCTCCCCCGGGACAGCCCCTCGAGAGCAGTACTTC	CASSSPGTAPREQYF
TRBD1	TRBV2	many	TRBJ1-6	TGTGCCAGCAGTTCCGCAGGGGGCGCGCAGCGTTCACCCCTCCACTTT	CASSSAGGAQRSPLHF
NA	TRBV6-6	many	TRBJ1-5	TGTGCCAGCAGTCCTAATCCGGGACCCATATCCAATCAGCCCCAGCATTTT	CASSPNPGPISNQPQHF
TRBD1	TRBV20-1	NA	TRBJ2-7	TGCAGTGCTAACCCAGGGGGCGAGCAGTACTTC	CSANPGGEQYF
NA	TRBV11-2	many	TRBJ2-1	TGTGCCAGCAGCTTAGGAGGATACTACAATGAGCAGTTCTTC	CASSLGGYYNEQFF
TRBD2	TRBV6-1	many	TRBJ2-7	TGTGCCAGCAGCTACAGACTAGCGGGAGTCTACGAGCAGTACTTC	CASSYRLAGVYEQYF
TRBD1	TRBV7-9	many	TRBJ1-4	TGTGCCAGCAGCTCCGGGACAGACCCAGAAAAACTGTTTTTT	CASSSGTDPEKLFF
NA	TRBV12-3/TRBV12-4	many	TRBJ1-6	TGTGCCAGCAGTTTACAGGGGAATAATTCACCCCTCCACTTT	CASSLQGNNSPLHF
TRBD1	TRBV24-1	many	TRBJ1-1	TGTGCCACCAGTGATTGGACAGGAGGAGCTTTCTTT	CATSDWTGGAFF
TRBD1	TRBV2	few	TRBJ2-1	TGTGCCAGCAGTAGGGAGACCCGGGACAGACACAATGAGCAGTTCTTC	CASSRETRDRHNEQFF
NA	TRBV5-1	many	TRBJ2-7	TGCGCCAGCAGCGCCGCCTACGAGCAGTACTTC	CASSAAYEQYF
TRBD2	TRBV7-2	many	TRBJ2-7	TGTGCCAGCAGCTTATGGGGACTAGCGGGGACCTACGAGCAGTACTTC	CASSLWGLAGTYEQYF
NA	TRBV7-9	few	TRBJ2-2	TGTGCCAGCAGCTTAGTGCCCACCGGGAAAGGAACCGGGGAGCTGTTTTTT	CASSLVPTGKGTGELFF
NA	TRBV12-3/TRBV12-4	many	TRBJ2-5	TGTGCCAGCAGTCTGGCCCGAGAAGAGACCCAGTACTTC	CASSLAREETQYF
TRBD1	TRBV7-3	few	TRBJ2-2	TGTGCCAGCAGCCCCCAGGGGGCGACGAACACCGGGGAGCTGTTTTTT	CASSPQGATNTGELFF
NA	TRBV7-2	few	TRBJ1-4	TGTGCCAGCAGCGTAGGGGCCGGACAGCCTAGTGAAAAACTGTTTTTT	CASSVGAGQPSEKLFF
NA	TRBV24-1	few	TRBJ2-1	TGTGCCACCAGTGATTTAAGGCAGGGCGAGCTGGATGAGCAGTTCTTC	CATSDLRQGELDEQFF
TRBD1	TRBV7-8	many	TRBJ2-1	TGTGCCAGCAGGGCCACAGGGGGAGCAACCTACAATGAGCAGTTCTTC	CASRATGGATYNEQFF
NA	TRBV5-1	NA	TRBJ2-1	TGCGCCAGCTCCCCGGCGCGCTCCTACAATGAGCAGTTCTTC	CASSPARSYNEQFF
NA	TRBV6-2/TRBV6-3	many	TRBJ2-2	TGTGCCAGCAGTTACATCGGAGACACCGGGGAGCTGTTTTTT	CASSYIGDTGELFF
NA	TRBV4-3	many	TRBJ1-2	TGCGCCAGCAGCCAAGATGCGGAAGACTATGGCTACACCTTC	CASSQDAEDYGYTF
NA	TRBV7-3	many	TRBJ2-2	TGTGCCAGCAGCCTTCTACGCACCGGGGAGCTGTTTTTT	CASSLLRTGELFF